These 13 T cell receptor beta chains were sequenced from one sample in a study of naive and memory T cell subsets. Two oligonucleotides, mixed equimolar, formed the beta constant-region primer covering TRBC1 and TRBC2. Nested alpha and beta constant-region primers with the SP2 primer drove four PCR rounds on ligated cDNA. One entry per CDR3 protein, called by TCRdb with MiXCR from the UMI-ligation and nested PCR reads. This table holds roughly 100,000 distinct CDR3 sequences, roughly 14% found once. These TCRs are of unknown antigen specificity. General study results and limits: Naive repertoires, especially CD8, held a few larger clonotypes, possibly memory cells re-expressing CD45RA.

Sequencing used naive CD8+ T cells from blood. These receptors were collected from a human donor in good health.

The J gene is TRBJ2-3, the V gene TRBV20-1; D is unresolved. This CDR3 is 12 amino acids long. Germline values: CDR1 DFQATT, CDR2 SNEGSKA (reference sequence). CDR3 region: CSEEGLGGTQYF. The DNA for the CDR3 is TGCAGCGAGGAAGGTTTGGGCGGTACGCAGTATTTT.

This clonotype was observed many times. This sequence joins TRBV12-3 or TRBV12-4 and TRBJ2-1, with TRBD1 matching over 11 bases. The CDR3 is 15 residues long. The V and J ends lost 6 bases and 7 bases, in that order; junction bases with no gene match: 8. CDR3 amino acids: CASRDPGQGGNEQFF. CDR3 coding DNA: TGTGCCAGCAGGGACCCGGGACAGGGGGGGAATGAGCAGTTCTTC.

This clonotype was detected a few times. The chain joins TRBV27 to TRBJ2-3; TRBD2 matches at 9 bases. Trimming removed 2 bases from V and 3 bases from J; junction bases left unmatched: 6. This CDR3 comprises 16 residues. The germline V gene encodes CDR1 MNHEY and CDR2 SMNVEV (reference sequence). The CDR3 DNA follows: TGTGCCAGCAGTTTACGTGCGGGAGGGCCGACAGATACGCAGTATTTT. This encodes CASSLRAGGPTDTQYF.

The V call is TRBV4-2, the J call TRBJ1-1, with 9 bases aligning to TRBD1. The germline CDR1 and CDR2 sequences are LGHNA and YNFKEQ. This CDR3 is 15 amino acids long. V lost 0 bases and J lost 7; bases outside the gene matches: 6. As DNA, the CDR3 is TGTGCCAGCAGCCAAGAGGGGACAGGGCGTGGTGAAGCTTTCTTT. Amino acids: CASSQEGTGRGEAFF.

The genes are TRBV7-6 and TRBJ2-3, with TRBD2 matching 14 bases. The V and J ends lost 5 bases and 7 bases, in that order; junction bases with no gene match: 8. The CDR3 is 16 amino acids. CDR1 is SGHVS, CDR2 FNYEAQ, per germline. Here the CDR3 reads CASSARLAGGRNTQYF. DNA for the CDR3: TGTGCCAGCAGCGCCAGACTAGCGGGAGGGCGGAATACGCAGTATTTT.

V gene TRBV19 combines with J gene TRBJ1-1, with TRBD1 as a possible D gene (5 bases). The germline V and J ends were trimmed by 5 bases and 5 bases, with 9 bases remaining between them. From germline, CDR1 is LNHDA and CDR2 SQIVND (reference sequence). CDR3 length equals 12 residues. The CDR3 loop reads CASSQGVTEAFF. The CDR3 DNA follows: TGTGCCAGTAGTCAGGGCGTAACTGAAGCTTTCTTT.

This clonotype was seen only a few times. This sequence joins TRBV7-2 and TRBJ2-1; D not resolved. The CDR3 is made up of 13 amino acids. Germline V gene data show CDR1 as SGHTA and CDR2 as FQGNSA. Trimming removed 3 bases from V and 6 bases from J, with 9 bases in between. The DNA for the CDR3 is TGTGCCAGCAGCTTGGATCAGACCAATGAGCAGTTCTTC. It yields the protein CASSLDQTNEQFF.

The V call is TRBV2, the J call TRBJ2-1; 10 bases map to TRBD2. V shed 6 bases, J shed 9 bases, and the junction held 5 bases outside the gene matches. CDR3 length: 13 residues. Germline V lookup: CDR1 SNHLY, CDR2 FYNNEI. The CDR3 region is CASSLAGEVEQFF. DNA of the CDR3: TGTGCCAGCAGCCTAGCGGGAGAGGTTGAGCAGTTCTTC.

The chain carries TRBV2 and TRBJ1-4, with D maybe TRBD1 (5 bases). V lost 0 bases to trimming and J lost 6 bases, with 14 bases between them. This CDR3 is 16 amino acids long. Germline CDR1 is SNHLY and CDR2 is FYNNEI. CDR3 in amino acids: CASSEAGREGDEKLFF. In nucleotides, the CDR3 is TGTGCCAGCAGTGAAGCCGGCAGGGAAGGGGATGAAAAACTGTTTTTT. The full variable domain, completed using reference TRBV2 and TRBJ1-4, is EPEVTQTPSHQVTQMGQEVILRCVPISNHLYFYWYRQILGQKVEFLVSFYNNEISEKSEIFDDQFSVERPDGSNFTLKIRSTKLEDSAMYFCASSEAGREGDEKLFFGSGTQLSVL.

Here the CDR3 DNA reads TGTGCCAGCAGTTTAGGACTGACGACTGAAGCTTTCTTT. It specifies CASSLGLTTEAFF. The chain carries TRBV12-3 or TRBV12-4 and TRBJ1-1; no definite D call. Trimming removed 1 base from V and 5 bases from J, with 8 bases in between. There are 13 residues in the CDR3.

This clonotype has just a few counts. This chain connects TRBV6-1 to TRBJ2-7, with 7 positions matching TRBD1. Germline assignment: CDR1 MNHNS and CDR2 SASEGT. The V gene end was trimmed by 7 bases and the J gene end by 3 bases; junction bases not matched to a gene: 9. The CDR3 has 14 residues. CDR3 DNA sequence: TGTGCCAGCATTGTAGGGGACAGTCTCTACGAGCAGTACTTC. Its protein product is CASIVGDSLYEQYF.

This clonotype was detected a few times. The rearrangement joins TRBV7-8 to TRBJ2-4; 8 positions match TRBD1. CDR3 length: 14 residues. The germline CDR1 and CDR2 sequences are SGHVS and FQNEAQ. J was trimmed by 5 bases and V by 3 bases; bases with no gene match: 3. The chain's CDR3 is CASSLDRAENIQYF. In nucleotides, the CDR3 is TGTGCCAGCAGCTTGGACAGGGCCGAAAACATTCAGTACTTC.

This clonotype was observed a few times. V is TRBV29-1 and J is TRBJ1-2, with a tentative D call TRBD1 (5 bases). The CDR3 is made up of 12 amino acids. Trimming stripped 7 bases from V and 7 bases from J, with 16 bases between. CDR1 and CDR2 (germline): SQVTM, ANQGSEA. DNA of the CDR3: TGCAGCGCTCCCAGGGATATCGGTGGCTACACCTTC. The encoded protein is CSAPRDIGGYTF.